The clone carrying this TCR beta chain was seen many times. Its antigen is not known. The data stem from a study of CD8 T cells in ankylosing spondylitis. Findings and caveats of the study: Some of the motif variants had earlier been found in reactive arthritis patients' fluid and blood. Relatively scarce in peripheral blood, disease-linked clones were CD8+. Ankylosing spondylitis blood seemed to carry a telltale TCR beta motif made of under ten highly homologous variants.

From the 5' RACE reads, TCRdb called clonotypes with MiXCR, one entry per CDR3 protein. The table lists about 220,000 distinct CDR3 sequences, about 16% of them singletons, with approximately 46% in the top ten. Germline CDR1 is SQVTM and CDR2 is ANQGSEA. This CDR3 spans 11 amino acids. The V end lost 3 bases, the J end lost 9 bases, and 9 bases lay between the germline ends. The chain uses TRBV29-1 and TRBJ2-1; D uncertain. Input material: blood, either unsorted or a sorted T cell fraction (not recorded which). This receptor was identified in a male donor with ankylosing spondylitis. As DNA, the CDR3 is TGCAGCGTTGAGGTTATCGGTGAGCAGTTCTTC. Its translation is CSVEVIGEQFF.